The TCR beta chain described here comes from a study of molecular identifiers for immune sequencing clone quantification. TCRdb re-derived calls from the PCR reads in MiXCR, one entry per CDR3 protein. The table includes tens of thousands of distinct CDR3 sequences, 35% to 40% detected once. Construction of naive CD8 libraries employed about 17,000 to 1,100,000 sorted cells together with 10%, 30% or 50% RNA. This clonotype showed up just a few times. Deletions cut 3 bases from V and 4 bases from J, with 8 bases between. CDR3 length: 13 amino acids. Germline assignment: CDR1 MNHEY and CDR2 SMNVEV (reference sequence).

The gene calls are TRBV27 and TRBJ2-3; tentatively, D is TRBD2 (6 bases). This sequence was found in a human donor in good health. Some libraries in this study had Jurkat cell RNA spiked in. Sequencing was carried out using naive CD8+ T cells from blood, with Jurkat cell RNA spiked in. The subset: FACS-sorted CD8+CD4-CCR7+CD45RA+ naive T cells. CDR3 amino acids: CASSFGSPDTQYF. The CDR3 coding sequence is TGTGCCAGCAGTTTCGGGAGTCCAGATACGCAGTATTTT.